Presented here are 3 T cell receptor beta chains from one specimen sequenced in a study of PD-1 blockade in classical Hodgkin lymphoma. All patients experienced relapse after autologous stem cell transplantation, and brentuximab vedotin exposure was variable. The assay was immunoSEQ multiplex PCR, and TCRdb's table has in-frame clones only and misses some. The sample has about 21,000 clones, approximately 70% seen once. Material: peripheral blood mononuclear cells (PBMCs), obtained at baseline. The receptor set was obtained from a human donor with classical Hodgkin lymphoma.

The chain links TRBV28 to TRBJ1-3, with D maybe TRBD1 (6 bases). The V gene lost 5 bases and the J gene lost 0 bases, with 14 bases spanning the gap. The CDR3 has 16 amino acids. The germline gives CDR1 MDHEN, CDR2 SYDVKM. CDR3 loop: CASSGQGFPSGNTIYF. CDR3 in DNA: TGTGCCAGCAGTGGGCAGGGGTTCCCCTCTGGAAACACCATATATTTT.

The chain links TRBV5-1 to TRBJ1-4; a weak D match, TRBD1 (6 bases). V lost 0 bases, J lost 11 bases, and 14 bases lay in between. CDR3 length: 14 residues. Germline CDR1 SGHRS, CDR2 YFSETQ. This CDR3 is CASSLEGQRDKLFF. The CDR3 DNA reads TGCGCCAGCAGCTTGGAAGGACAGAGGGACAAACTGTTTTTT. Drawing the rest from reference TRBV5-1 and TRBJ1-4, the complete variable domain is KAGVTQTPRYLIKTRGQQVTLSCSPISGHRSVSWYQQTPGQGLQFLFEYFSETQRNKGNFPGRFSGRQFSNSRSEMNVSTLELGDSALYLCASSLEGQRDKLFFGSGTQLSVL.

This chain connects TRBV13 to TRBJ2-3; the match to TRBD1 covers 9 bases. CDR1 is PRHDT, CDR2 FYEKMQ, per germline (reference sequence). V lost 8 bases to trimming and J lost 4 bases; unmatched junction nucleotides: 7. The CDR3 loop spans 14 amino acids. CDR3 protein: CASSRDRESDTQYF. DNA for the CDR3: TGTGCCAGCTCCCGGGACAGGGAGTCAGATACGCAGTATTTT.